What follows describes a single T cell receptor (beta chain). At one end the junction does not follow the germline gene, possibly because of a read error. The sample belongs to a study of blood T cell repertoires in COVID-19. Repertoires were generated with immunoSEQ multiplex PCR, while TCRdb's copy carries only in-frame clones and drops some. The top ten hold over 10% of the sample, which has some 250,000 clones, roughly 80% seen once. This CDR3 contains 16 residues. From germline, CDR1 is ENHRY and CDR2 SYGVKD. The TCR originated in a woman aged 55-70 years with active or convalescent COVID-19. V is TRBV10-3 and J is TRBJ2-7, with 9 bases matching TRBD1. Sequenced material: peripheral blood. Written as DNA, the CDR3 is TGTGCCTCCAAAGGGACAGGGTCGATAAGTGGGGTGAAAACACACTTC. It is translated as CASKGTGSISGVKTHF.